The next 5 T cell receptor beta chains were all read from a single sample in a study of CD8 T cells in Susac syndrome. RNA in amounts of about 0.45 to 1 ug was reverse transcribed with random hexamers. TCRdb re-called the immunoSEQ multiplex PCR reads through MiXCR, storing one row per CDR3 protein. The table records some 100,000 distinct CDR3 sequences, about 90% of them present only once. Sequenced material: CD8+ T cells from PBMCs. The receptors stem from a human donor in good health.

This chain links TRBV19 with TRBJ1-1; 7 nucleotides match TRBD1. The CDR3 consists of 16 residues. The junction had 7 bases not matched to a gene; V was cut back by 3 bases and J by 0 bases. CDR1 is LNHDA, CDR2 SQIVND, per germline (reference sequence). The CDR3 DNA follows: TGTGCCAGTAGTATGGGTCCCGGGACAGTGAACACTGAAGCTTTCTTT. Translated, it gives CASSMGPGTVNTEAFF.

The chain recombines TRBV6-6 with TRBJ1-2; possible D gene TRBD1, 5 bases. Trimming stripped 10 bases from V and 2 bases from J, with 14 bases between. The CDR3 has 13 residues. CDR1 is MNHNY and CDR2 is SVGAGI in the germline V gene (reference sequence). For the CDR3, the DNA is TGTGCCATCAACAGGTCATCGAACTATGGCTACACCTTC. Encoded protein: CAINRSSNYGYTF.

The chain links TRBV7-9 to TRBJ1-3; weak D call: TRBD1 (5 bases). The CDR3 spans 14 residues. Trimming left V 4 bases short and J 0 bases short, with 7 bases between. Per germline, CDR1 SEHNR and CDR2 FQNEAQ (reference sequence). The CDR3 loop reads CASSSGTSGNTIYF. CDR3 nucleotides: TGTGCCAGCAGCTCGGGGACCTCTGGAAACACCATATATTTT.

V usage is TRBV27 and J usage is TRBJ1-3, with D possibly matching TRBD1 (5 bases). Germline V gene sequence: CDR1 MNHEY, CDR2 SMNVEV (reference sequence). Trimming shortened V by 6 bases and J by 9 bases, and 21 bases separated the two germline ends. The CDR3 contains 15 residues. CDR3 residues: CASSLSGGQDGTIYF. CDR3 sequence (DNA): TGTGCCAGCAGCCTCAGTGGGGGTCAAGATGGCACCATATATTTT.

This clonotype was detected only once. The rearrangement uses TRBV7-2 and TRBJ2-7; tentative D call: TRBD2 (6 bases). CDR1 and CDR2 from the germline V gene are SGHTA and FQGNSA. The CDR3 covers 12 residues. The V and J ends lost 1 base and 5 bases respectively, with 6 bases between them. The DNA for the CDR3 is TGTGCCAGCAGCTTAGTAGCGGACGAGCAGTACTTC. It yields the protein CASSLVADEQYF.